The 10 T cell receptor beta chains presented below share a single source sample, sequenced in a study of blood T cell repertoires in COVID-19. Assay used: immunoSEQ multiplex PCR; TCRdb lists only in-frame clones, some missing. The data show approximately 170,000 clones, less than 90% seen once. The sequenced sample consisted of peripheral blood. Receptors originate from a man aged 25-40 years with acute or convalescent COVID-19.

This sequence joins TRBV28 and TRBJ2-1, with 9 bases fitting TRBD1. The CDR3 covers 13 residues. The ends lost 11 bases at V and 7 bases at J; junction bases unmatched: 9. CDR1 is MDHEN and CDR2 is SYDVKM in the germline V gene. The chain's CDR3 is CAGKQGARNEQFF. In nucleotides, the CDR3 is TGTGCCGGAAAACAGGGGGCGAGAAATGAGCAGTTCTTC.

This chain joins TRBV19 and TRBJ1-5; D gene uncertain. CDR1 is LNHDA and CDR2 is SQIVND in the germline V gene (reference sequence). The CDR3 totals 14 residues. V lost 3 bases, J lost 4 bases, and 10 bases lay in between. The CDR3: CASSMVSGNQPQHF. DNA of the CDR3: TGTGCCAGTAGTATGGTATCGGGAAATCAGCCCCAGCATTTT.

The CDR3 DNA reads TGTGCCAGCAGCTTAGGGTGGACAGGGGGCGCCTATGGCTACACCTTC. Translation: CASSLGWTGGAYGYTF. The rearrangement joins TRBV7-2 to TRBJ1-2, with 11 bases identical to TRBD1. The V and J ends lost 1 base and 4 bases, in that order; junction bases with no gene match: 5. Germline V CDR1 and CDR2: SGHTA, FQGNSA. CDR3 length: 16 amino acids.

The CDR3: CASSTGGGMNTEAFF. CDR3 sequence (DNA): TGTGCCAGCTCAACAGGGGGCGGAATGAACACTGAAGCTTTCTTT. The chain employs TRBV18 and TRBJ1-1, with 9 bases lining up with TRBD1. CDR3 length: 15 residues. V shed 5 bases and J 0 bases; nucleotides not matched to a gene: 4. In germline, CDR1 is KGHSH, CDR2 LQKENI.

The J gene is TRBJ1-2, the V gene TRBV19, with 10 bases fitting TRBD1. The CDR3 sequence is 15 residues long. V was pared by 3 bases and J by 2 bases, with 3 bases of the junction left unmatched. In germline, CDR1 is LNHDA, CDR2 SQIVND (reference sequence). DNA of the CDR3: TGTGCCAGTAGTATTCCGGGACAGGGGAACTATGGCTACACCTTC. Protein sequence: CASSIPGQGNYGYTF. Variable domain in full (rest from reference TRBV19 and TRBJ1-2): DGGITQSPKYLFRKEGQNVTLSCEQNLNHDAMYWYRQDPGQGLRLIYYSQIVNDFQKGDIAEGYSVSREKKESFPLTVTSAQKNPTAFYLCASSIPGQGNYGYTFGSGTRLTVV.

This clone was detected once. V is TRBV6-5 and J is TRBJ1-5; D possibly corresponds to TRBD1 (6 bases). The CDR3 extends over 15 amino acids. Trimming cost V 6 bases and J 2 bases, with 14 bases left between them. Germline lookup yields CDR1 MNHEY and CDR2 SVGAGI. The CDR3 coding sequence is TGTGCCAGCAGCCTACAGGGCTGGGGCAATCAGCCCCAGCATTTT. Translated, it gives CASSLQGWGNQPQHF.

The chain joins TRBV27 to TRBJ2-5; 8 nucleotides align to TRBD2. The CDR3 is 16 residues long. The V and J ends lost 4 bases and 1 base, in that order; junction bases with no gene match: 8. Per germline, CDR1 MNHEY and CDR2 SMNVEV (reference sequence). In nucleotides, the CDR3 is TGTGCCAGCAGTTCGGGGACTAGTCCCATCCAAGAGACCCAGTACTTC. Its protein is CASSSGTSPIQETQYF.

The chain employs TRBV7-3 and TRBJ2-3, with TRBD2 identical over 12 bases. Germline assignment: CDR1 SGHTA and CDR2 FQGTGA. This CDR3 has 17 residues. V shed 5 bases and J 4 bases; nucleotides not matched to a gene: 10. CDR3 sequence reads: CASSPRGLAGGADTQYF. DNA for the CDR3: TGTGCCAGCAGCCCACGGGGTCTAGCGGGAGGGGCAGATACGCAGTATTTT. Drawing the rest from reference TRBV7-3 and TRBJ2-3, the complete variable domain is GAGVSQTPSNKVTEKGKYVELRCDPISGHTALYWYRQSLGQGPEFLIYFQGTGAADDSGLPNDRFFAVRPEGSVSTLKIQRTERGDSAVYLCASSPRGLAGGADTQYFGPGTRLTVL.

The chain recombines TRBV4-1 with TRBJ2-3; D possibly corresponds to TRBD2 (6 bases). V lost 1 base, J lost 2 bases, and 10 bases lay in between. This CDR3 has 15 residues. Per germline, CDR1 MGHRA and CDR2 YSYEKL. The CDR3 region is CASSQVGGLTDTQYF. Here the CDR3 DNA reads TGCGCCAGCAGCCAAGTCGGGGGACTCACAGATACGCAGTATTTT.

The chain joins TRBV27 to TRBJ2-7, with 10 positions matching TRBD2. V shed 6 bases and J 3 bases; nucleotides not matched to a gene: 5. This CDR3 region has 14 residues. The germline gives CDR1 MNHEY, CDR2 SMNVEV (reference sequence). The CDR3 region is CASRSGGAFYEQYF. For the CDR3, the DNA is TGTGCCAGCAGGAGCGGGGGGGCTTTCTACGAGCAGTACTTC.